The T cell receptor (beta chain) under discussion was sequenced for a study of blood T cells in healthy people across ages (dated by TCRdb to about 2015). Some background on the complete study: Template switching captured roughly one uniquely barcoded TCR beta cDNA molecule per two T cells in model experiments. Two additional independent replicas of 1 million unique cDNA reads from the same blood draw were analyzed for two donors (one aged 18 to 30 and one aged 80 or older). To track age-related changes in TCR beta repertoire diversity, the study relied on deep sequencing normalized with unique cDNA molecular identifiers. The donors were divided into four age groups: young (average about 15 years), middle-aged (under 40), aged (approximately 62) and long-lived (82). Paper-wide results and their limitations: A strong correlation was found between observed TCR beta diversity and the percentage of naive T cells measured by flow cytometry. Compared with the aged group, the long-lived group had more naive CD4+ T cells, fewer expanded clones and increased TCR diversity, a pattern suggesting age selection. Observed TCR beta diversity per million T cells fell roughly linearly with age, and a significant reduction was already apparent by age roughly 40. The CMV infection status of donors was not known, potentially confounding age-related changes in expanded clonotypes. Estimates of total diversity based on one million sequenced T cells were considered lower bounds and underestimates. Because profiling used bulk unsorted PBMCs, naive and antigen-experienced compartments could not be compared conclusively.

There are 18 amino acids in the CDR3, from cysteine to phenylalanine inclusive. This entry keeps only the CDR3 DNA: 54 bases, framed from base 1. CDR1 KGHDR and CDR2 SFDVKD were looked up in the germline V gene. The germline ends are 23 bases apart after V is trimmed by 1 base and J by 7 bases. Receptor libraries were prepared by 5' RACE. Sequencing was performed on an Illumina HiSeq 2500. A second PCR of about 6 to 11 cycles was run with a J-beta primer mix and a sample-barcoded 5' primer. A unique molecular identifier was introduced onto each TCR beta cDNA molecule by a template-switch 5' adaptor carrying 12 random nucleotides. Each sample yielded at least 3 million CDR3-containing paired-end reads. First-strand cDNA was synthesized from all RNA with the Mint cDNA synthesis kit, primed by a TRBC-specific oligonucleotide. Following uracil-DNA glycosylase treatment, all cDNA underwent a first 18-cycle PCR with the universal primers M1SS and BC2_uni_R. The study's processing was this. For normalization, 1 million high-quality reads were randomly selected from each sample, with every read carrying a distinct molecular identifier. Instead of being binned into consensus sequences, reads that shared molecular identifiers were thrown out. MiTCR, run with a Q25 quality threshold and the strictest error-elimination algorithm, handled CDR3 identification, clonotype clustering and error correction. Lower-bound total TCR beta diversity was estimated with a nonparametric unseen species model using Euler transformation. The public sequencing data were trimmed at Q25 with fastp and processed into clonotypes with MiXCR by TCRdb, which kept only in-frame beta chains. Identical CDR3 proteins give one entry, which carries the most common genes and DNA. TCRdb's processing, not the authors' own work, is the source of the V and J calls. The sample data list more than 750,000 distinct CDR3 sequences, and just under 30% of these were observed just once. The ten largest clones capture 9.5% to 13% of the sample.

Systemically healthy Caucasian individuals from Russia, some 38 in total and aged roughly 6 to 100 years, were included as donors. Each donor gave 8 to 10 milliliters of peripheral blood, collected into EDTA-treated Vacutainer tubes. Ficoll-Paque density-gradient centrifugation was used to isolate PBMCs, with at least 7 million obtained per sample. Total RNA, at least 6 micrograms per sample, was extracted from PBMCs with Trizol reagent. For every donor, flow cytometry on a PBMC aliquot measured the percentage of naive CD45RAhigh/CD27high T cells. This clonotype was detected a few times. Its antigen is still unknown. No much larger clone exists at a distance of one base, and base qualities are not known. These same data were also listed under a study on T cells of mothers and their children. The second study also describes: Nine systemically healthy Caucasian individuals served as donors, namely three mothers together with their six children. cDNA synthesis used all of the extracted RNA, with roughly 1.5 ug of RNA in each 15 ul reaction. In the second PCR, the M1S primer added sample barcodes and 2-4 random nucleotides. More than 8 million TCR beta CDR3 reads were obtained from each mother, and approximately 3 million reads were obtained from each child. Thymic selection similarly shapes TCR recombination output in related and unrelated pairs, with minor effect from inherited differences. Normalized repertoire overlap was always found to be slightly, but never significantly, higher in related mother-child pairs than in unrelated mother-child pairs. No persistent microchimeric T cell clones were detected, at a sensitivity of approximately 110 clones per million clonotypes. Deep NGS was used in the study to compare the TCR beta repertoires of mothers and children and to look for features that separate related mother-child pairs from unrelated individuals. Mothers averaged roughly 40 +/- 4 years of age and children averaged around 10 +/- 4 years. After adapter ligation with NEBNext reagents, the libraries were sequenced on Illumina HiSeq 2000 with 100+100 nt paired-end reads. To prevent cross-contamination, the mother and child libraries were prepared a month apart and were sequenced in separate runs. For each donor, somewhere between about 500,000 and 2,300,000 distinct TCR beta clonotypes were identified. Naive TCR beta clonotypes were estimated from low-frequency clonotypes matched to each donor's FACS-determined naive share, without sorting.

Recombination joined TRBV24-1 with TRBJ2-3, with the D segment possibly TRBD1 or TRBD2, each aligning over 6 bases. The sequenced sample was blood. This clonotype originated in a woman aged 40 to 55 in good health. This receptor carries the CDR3 CATSDFKGGLARGNTQYF. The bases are TGTGCCACCAGTGATTTTAAAGGGGGACTGGCGAGAGGGAATACGCAGTATTTT.